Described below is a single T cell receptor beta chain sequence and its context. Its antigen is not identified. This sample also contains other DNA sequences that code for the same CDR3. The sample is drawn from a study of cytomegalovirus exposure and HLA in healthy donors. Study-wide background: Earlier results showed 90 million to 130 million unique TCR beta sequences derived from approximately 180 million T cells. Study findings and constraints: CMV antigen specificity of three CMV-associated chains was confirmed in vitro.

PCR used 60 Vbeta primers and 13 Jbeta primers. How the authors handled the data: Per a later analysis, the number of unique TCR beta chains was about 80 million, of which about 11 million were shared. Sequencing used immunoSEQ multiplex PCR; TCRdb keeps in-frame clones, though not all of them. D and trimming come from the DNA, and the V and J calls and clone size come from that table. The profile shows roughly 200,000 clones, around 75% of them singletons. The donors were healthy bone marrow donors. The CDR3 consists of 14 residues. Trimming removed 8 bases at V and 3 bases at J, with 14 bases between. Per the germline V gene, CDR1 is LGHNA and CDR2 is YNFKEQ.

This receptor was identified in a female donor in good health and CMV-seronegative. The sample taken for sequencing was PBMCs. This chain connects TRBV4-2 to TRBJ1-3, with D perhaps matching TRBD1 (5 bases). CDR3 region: CASATRVGGNTIYF. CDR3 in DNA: TGTGCCAGCGCGACCAGGGTTGGTGGAAACACCATATATTTT.